This T cell receptor beta chain was profiled in a study of blood T cell repertoires in COVID-19. About the study: Whether acute or convalescent, the COVID-19 samples came from the United States, Italy and Spain. From T cells, B-cell-depleted T cells, or PBMCs came the material, which was cDNA or gDNA.

Unmatched junction bases numbered 12, after V lost 3 bases and J lost 1 base. The CDR3 length is 17 residues. Germline-derived CDR1 and CDR2 are GTSNPN and SVGIG (reference sequence). Authors' data handling: By means of reference gene primer amplification, nucleated cell counts were estimated. Generated by immunoSEQ multiplex PCR, the TCRdb table keeps only in-frame clones and is missing some. V and J calls plus clone size are reproduced from that table; the DNA served to infer D and trimming. The sample has 42,000 or so clones, roughly 84% seen once. Sequencing was performed on peripheral blood. This sequence was found in a human donor in a cohort sampled during active COVID-19. This chain uses TRBV30 with TRBJ1-1, with 9 positions matching TRBD1. The CDR3 sequence: CAWRNPGQGIWNTEAFF. CDR3 coding DNA: TGTGCCTGGAGAAATCCGGGACAGGGAATATGGAACACTGAAGCTTTCTTT.